A selection of T cell receptor beta chains follows, all from one sample in a study of blood T cell repertoires in COVID-19. Only in-frame clones appear in the TCRdb table, and some are missing; sequencing was by immunoSEQ multiplex PCR. In the table there are some 34,000 clones, 75% to 90% of which are singletons. The specimen sequenced was peripheral blood. Receptors were obtained from a human donor in a cohort sampled during active COVID-19. Both conserved end residues are trimmed from each CDR3. The order of the fields is V gene, CDR3 protein.

TRBV7-6	ASSLGLGNTGELF
TRBV6-5	ASSYGQGQGEQY
TRBV9	ASSWTSGSYNEQF
TRBV12-5	ASGGQGGNHSPLH
TRBV6-5	ATELAGGTDTQY
TRBV5-4	ASRSSPGDGYT
TRBV11-1	ASSPQRVYNEQF
TRBV28	ASSPPSTGWFGEQY
TRBV4-1	ASSQGPSGERNEQF
TRBV7-9	ASSLTGLLVPLH
TRBV27	ASSLGGSGQPQH
TRBV10-3	AISRTALNTEAF
TRBV18	ASSPTREGYGYT
TRBV2	ASSESSGRAFRIHEQF
TRBV14	ASSRQGRSGELF
TRBV5-5	ANPDGGSTDTQY
TRBV13	ASSFYRGSYNEQF
TRBV7-8	ASSLQRISSYEQY
TRBV6-5	ASKLRGDTEAF
TRBV30	AWRPPGGWGYT
TRBV29-1	SAPGPEGFQETQY
TRBV5-1	ASSLAITGYNEQF
TRBV30	AWSSPGLAGGLDTQY
TRBV28	ASSLYSGWGEQY
TRBV2	ASRPGTSGRLDEQY
TRBV18	ASSPTGKDEKLF
TRBV5-1	ASSLLQFQFAGELF
TRBV30	AWSVGTGSNEKLF
TRBV12-3/TRBV12-4	ASSFAIPNGYT
TRBV6-5	ASSYWTDPTNEKLF
TRBV5-6	ASSPSPGQGLYEQY
TRBV5-1	ASSIGQGDTEAF
TRBV18	ASSPPRAGHTDTQY
TRBV5-1	ASSLDYAKNQPQH
TRBV6-6	ASSYSFRGRTEAF
TRBV28	ASAILREAMEPQH
TRBV28	ASSLGQGARNEKLF
TRBV7-3	ASSLGREGIQY
TRBV2	ASSERGQDEQY
TRBV4-2	ASSRNGFRGGAEQETQY
TRBV28	ASRAPQNTEAF
TRBV7-8	ASSFPSGAQDTQY
TRBV7-9	ASSLIATGYNEQF
TRBV7-6	ASSLFSGTGNTGELF
TRBV29-1	SVEAEARSTDTQY
TRBV4-1	ASSRTLQGNSGANVLT